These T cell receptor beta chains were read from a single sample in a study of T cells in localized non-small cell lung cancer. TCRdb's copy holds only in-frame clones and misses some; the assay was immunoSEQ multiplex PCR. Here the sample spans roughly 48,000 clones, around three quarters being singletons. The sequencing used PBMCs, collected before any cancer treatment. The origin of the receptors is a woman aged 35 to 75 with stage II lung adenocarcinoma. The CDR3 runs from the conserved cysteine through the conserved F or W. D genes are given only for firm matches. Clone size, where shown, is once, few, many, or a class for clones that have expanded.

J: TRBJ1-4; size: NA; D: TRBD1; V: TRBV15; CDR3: CATSRDRTGDEKLFF; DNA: TGTGCCACCAGCAGAGATAGGACAGGGGATGAAAAACTGTTTTTT
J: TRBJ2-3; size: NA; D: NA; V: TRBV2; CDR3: CASRFTDTQYF; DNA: TGTGCCAGCAGGTTCACAGATACGCAGTATTTT
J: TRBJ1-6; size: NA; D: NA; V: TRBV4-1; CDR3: CASSKTRDLRNSPLHF; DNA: TGCGCCAGCAGCAAAACAAGGGACTTACGGAATTCACCCCTCCACTTT
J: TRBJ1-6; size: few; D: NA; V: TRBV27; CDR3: CASSPPESRNSPLHF; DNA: TGTGCCAGCAGTCCGCCCGAGAGCCGGAATTCACCCCTCCACTTT
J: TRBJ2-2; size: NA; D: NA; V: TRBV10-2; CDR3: CASSEAKNTGELFF; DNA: TGCGCCAGCAGTGAAGCAAAGAACACCGGGGAGCTGTTTTTT
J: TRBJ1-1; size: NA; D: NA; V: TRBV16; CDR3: CASSQGELNTEAFF; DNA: TGTGCCAGCAGCCAAGGGGAGTTGAACACTGAAGCTTTCTTT
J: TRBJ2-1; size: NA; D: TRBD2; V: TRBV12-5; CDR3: CASGLSGGARNEQFF; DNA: TGTGCTAGTGGTTTGAGCGGGGGGGCCCGGAATGAGCAGTTCTTC
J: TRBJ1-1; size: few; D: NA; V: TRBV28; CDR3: CASSGLRAGGTEAFF; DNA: TGTGCCAGCAGCGGGTTGAGGGCCGGAGGCACTGAAGCTTTCTTT
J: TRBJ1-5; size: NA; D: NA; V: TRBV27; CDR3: CASRDNRVVGQPQHF; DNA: TGTGCCAGCAGGGACAACAGGGTGGTAGGCCAGCCCCAGCATTTT
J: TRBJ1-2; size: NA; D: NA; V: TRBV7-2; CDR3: CASSTGPANYGYTF; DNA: TGTGCCAGCAGCACTGGGCCCGCTAACTATGGCTACACCTTC
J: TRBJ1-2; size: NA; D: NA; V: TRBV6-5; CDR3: CASSYREQANYGYTF; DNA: TGTGCCAGCAGTTACCGAGAACAGGCTAACTATGGCTACACCTTC
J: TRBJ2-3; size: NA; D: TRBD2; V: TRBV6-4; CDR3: CASSDGSGEVDTQYF; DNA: TGTGCCAGCAGTGATGGTAGCGGGGAGGTAGATACGCAGTATTTT
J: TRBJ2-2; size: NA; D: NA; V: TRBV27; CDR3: CASSLLPEGAHTGELFF; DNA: TGTGCCAGCAGTTTGCTCCCGGAGGGGGCGCACACCGGGGAGCTGTTTTTT
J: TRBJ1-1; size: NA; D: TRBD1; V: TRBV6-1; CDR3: CASSGVQGAEAFF; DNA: TGTGCCAGCAGTGGGGTCCAGGGGGCTGAAGCTTTCTTT
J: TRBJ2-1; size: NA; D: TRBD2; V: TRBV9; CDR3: CASSAGLAGMNEQFF; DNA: TGTGCCAGCAGCGCGGGACTAGCGGGGATGAATGAGCAGTTCTTC
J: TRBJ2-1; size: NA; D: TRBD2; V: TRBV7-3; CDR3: CASSSTSGGANEQFF; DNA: TGTGCCAGCAGCTCGACTAGCGGGGGGGCAAATGAGCAGTTCTTC
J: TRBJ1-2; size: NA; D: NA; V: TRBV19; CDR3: CAGKGPGTNYGYTF; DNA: TGTGCCGGCAAGGGGCCAGGGACCAACTATGGCTACACCTTC
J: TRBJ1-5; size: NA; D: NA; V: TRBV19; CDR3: CASSRDSNQPQHF; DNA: TGTGCCAGTAGTAGGGATAGCAATCAGCCCCAGCATTTT
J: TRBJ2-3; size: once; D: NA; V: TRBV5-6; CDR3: CASSFPVLATQYF; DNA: TGTGCCAGCAGCTTCCCGGTGCTAGCAACGCAGTATTTT
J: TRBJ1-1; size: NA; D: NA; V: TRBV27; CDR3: CASSLTTATEAFF; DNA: TGTGCCAGCAGTTTAACGACGGCCACTGAAGCTTTCTTT
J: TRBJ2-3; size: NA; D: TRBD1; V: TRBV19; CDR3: CATQDRGRGPYTDTQYF; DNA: TGTGCCACCCAGGACAGGGGGCGGGGTCCCTACACAGATACGCAGTATTTT
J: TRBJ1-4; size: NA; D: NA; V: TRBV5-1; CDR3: CASSLAAGEEKLFF; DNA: TGCGCCAGCAGCTTGGCTGCGGGGGAGGAAAAACTGTTTTTT
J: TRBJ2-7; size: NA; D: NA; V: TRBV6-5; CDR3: CASSLGTETYEQYF; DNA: TGTGCCAGCAGTCTTGGGACCGAAACCTACGAGCAGTACTTC
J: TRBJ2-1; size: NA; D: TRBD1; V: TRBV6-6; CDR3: CASSSGTGSYNEQFF; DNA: TGTGCCAGCAGTTCCGGGACAGGGTCCTACAATGAGCAGTTCTTC
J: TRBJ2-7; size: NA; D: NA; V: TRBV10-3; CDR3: CAISESIAGAYEQYF; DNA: TGTGCCATCAGTGAGTCGATAGCCGGAGCCTACGAGCAGTACTTC
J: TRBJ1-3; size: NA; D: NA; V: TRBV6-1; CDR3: CASGVVGSGNTIYF; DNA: TGTGCCAGCGGTGTGGTGGGATCTGGAAACACCATATATTTT
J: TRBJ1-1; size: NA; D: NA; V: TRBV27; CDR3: CASMVRLNTEAFF; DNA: TGTGCCAGCATGGTCCGACTGAACACTGAAGCTTTCTTT
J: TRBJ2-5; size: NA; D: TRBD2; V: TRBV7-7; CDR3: CASSLGLAEVETQYF; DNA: TGTGCTAGCAGCTTGGGACTAGCGGAAGTGGAGACCCAGTACTTC
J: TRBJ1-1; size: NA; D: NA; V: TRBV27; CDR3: CASSFQGNAEAFF; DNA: TGTGCCAGCAGTTTCCAGGGTAATGCTGAAGCTTTCTTT
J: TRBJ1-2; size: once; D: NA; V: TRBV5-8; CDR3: CASSFDSTNYGYTF; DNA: TGTGCCAGCAGCTTTGACAGCACTAACTATGGCTACACCTTC
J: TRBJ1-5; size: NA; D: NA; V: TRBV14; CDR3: CASSGPEGQPQHF; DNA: TGTGCCAGCAGCGGACCGGAGGGACAGCCCCAGCATTTT
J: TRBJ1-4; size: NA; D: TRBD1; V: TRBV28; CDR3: CASSSRTGREEKLFF; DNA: TGTGCCAGCAGTTCCCGGACAGGGCGGGAGGAAAAACTGTTTTTT
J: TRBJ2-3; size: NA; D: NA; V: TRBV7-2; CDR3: CASTAEDTQYF; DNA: TGTGCCAGCACCGCGGAGGATACGCAGTATTTT
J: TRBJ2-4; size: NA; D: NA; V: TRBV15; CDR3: CATSREPINIQYF; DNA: TGTGCCACCAGCAGAGAGCCAATCAACATTCAGTACTTC
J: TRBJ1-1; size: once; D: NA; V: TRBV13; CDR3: CASSWETQAFF; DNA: TGTGCCAGCAGCTGGGAGACACAAGCTTTCTTT
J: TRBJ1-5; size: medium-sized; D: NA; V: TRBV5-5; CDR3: CASSPTADRHQPQHF; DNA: TGTGCCAGCAGCCCGACAGCGGACCGCCACCAGCCCCAGCATTTT
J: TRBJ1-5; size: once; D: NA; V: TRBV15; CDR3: CATSRDPRDSSNQPQHF; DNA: TGTGCCACCAGCAGAGATCCCAGGGACTCTAGCAATCAGCCCCAGCATTTT
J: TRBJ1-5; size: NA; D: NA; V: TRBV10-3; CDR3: CAISEIDQPQHF; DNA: TGTGCCATCAGTGAGATAGATCAGCCCCAGCATTTT
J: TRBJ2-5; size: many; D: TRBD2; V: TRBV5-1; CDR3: CASSLVGSGGQGETQYF; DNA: TGCGCCAGCAGCTTGGTTGGAAGCGGGGGTCAGGGAGAGACCCAGTACTTC
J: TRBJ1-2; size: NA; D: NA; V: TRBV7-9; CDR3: CASSQTSGNYYGYTF; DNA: TGTGCCAGCAGCCAAACCTCGGGGAACTACTATGGCTACACCTTC
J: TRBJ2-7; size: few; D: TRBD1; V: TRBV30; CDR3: CAWSVGQAGYEQYF; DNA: TGTGCCTGGAGTGTGGGACAGGCAGGCTACGAGCAGTACTTC
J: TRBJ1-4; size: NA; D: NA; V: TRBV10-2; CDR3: CASSGDQANEKLFF; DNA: TGCGCCAGCAGTGGCGACCAGGCTAATGAAAAACTGTTTTTT
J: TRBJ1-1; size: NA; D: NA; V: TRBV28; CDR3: CASSLHIDSSEAFF; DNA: TGTGCCAGCAGTTTACATATTGATTCCAGCGAAGCTTTCTTT
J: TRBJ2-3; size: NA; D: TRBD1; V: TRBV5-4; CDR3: CASSLKVRGTGADTQYF; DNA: TGTGCCAGCAGCTTGAAAGTTCGAGGGACAGGGGCAGATACGCAGTATTTT
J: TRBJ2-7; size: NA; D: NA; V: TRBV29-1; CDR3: CSVDKGYEQYF; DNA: TGCAGCGTTGATAAGGGCTACGAGCAGTACTTC
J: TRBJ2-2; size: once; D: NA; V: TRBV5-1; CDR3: CASAIPSSAGELFF; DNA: TGCGCCAGCGCCATACCATCTAGCGCGGGGGAGCTGTTTTTT